This T cell receptor (beta chain) is from a study of blood T cells in healthy people across ages. Study results and limitations: Roughly linear age-related decline in beta diversity appeared, significant by age roughly 40.

The study recruited healthy Caucasian donors from Russia who were aged about 6 to 95. Each sample provided at least 5.5 micrograms of extracted total RNA. Combining a sample-barcoded 5' primer with a J-beta primer mix, a second PCR ran for roughly 7 to 11 cycles. Unique molecular identifiers of 12 random nucleotides labeled each cDNA. TCRdb re-analysed the 5' RACE reads in MiXCR, keeping a single row per CDR3 protein. The data contain roughly 1,500,000 distinct CDR3 sequences, roughly a third of them singletons. V lost 4 bases to trimming and J lost 6 bases; unmatched junction nucleotides: 10. Germline V lookup: CDR1 SGHDT, CDR2 YYEEEE. This CDR3 spans 14 amino acids. A remark on this clonotype: Antigen: not known.

This TCR was sampled from a woman in her twenties or thirties in good health. V usage is TRBV5-6 and J usage is TRBJ2-7, with 7 bases fitting TRBD1. Source material: blood. The CDR3, as DNA: TGTGCCAGCAGCGGAACCGGGACAGACAGCGAGCAGTACTTC. It codes for CASSGTGTDSEQYF.